Included here is one T cell receptor beta chain sequence, with context. This clonotype was observed a few times. Its antigen remains undetermined. No base-level quality is on record; no much larger clone is a single base apart. Libraries were made using 5' RACE. Sequencing instrument: Illumina HiSeq 2500. The second PCR ran for about 6 to 12 cycles and used a J-beta primer mix along with a sample-barcoded 5' primer. A template-switch 5' adaptor carrying 12 random nucleotides introduced a unique molecular identifier onto each TCR beta cDNA molecule. At least 2.5 million CDR3-containing paired-end reads were obtained from each sample. First-strand cDNA synthesis was performed from all RNA using the Mint cDNA synthesis kit, with priming by a TRBC-specific oligonucleotide. Following uracil-DNA glycosylase treatment, a first 18-cycle PCR with universal primers M1SS and BC2_uni_R was performed on all cDNA. As for how the authors treated the data: For normalization, 1 million high-quality reads were randomly selected from each sample, with every read carrying a distinct molecular identifier. Instead of being binned into consensus sequences, reads that shared molecular identifiers were thrown out. CDR3 identification, clonotype clustering and error correction used MiTCR with a Q25 quality threshold and the strictest error-elimination algorithm. A nonparametric unseen species model using Euler transformation provided a lower-bound estimate of total TCR beta diversity. Through fastp at Q25 and MiXCR, TCRdb rebuilt clones from the public reads, retaining in-frame beta chains. Every CDR3 protein is listed once, alongside the most common genes and DNA of its rows. The V and J calls were determined by TCRdb, not by the authors. The sample table records 800,000 to 1,300,000 distinct CDR3 sequences; roughly a quarter of these occur just once. Together, the top ten hold approximately 0.71% of the sample.

Systemically healthy Caucasian individuals from Russia, some 40 in total and aged about 6 to 100 years, were included as donors. Around 10 milliliters of peripheral blood were collected from each donor into EDTA-treated Vacutainer tubes. PBMCs were isolated by Ficoll-Paque density-gradient centrifugation, with at least 6 million obtained per sample. Trizol reagent was used to extract total RNA from the PBMCs, yielding at least 6 micrograms per sample. Naive CD45RAhigh/CD27high T cell percentages were measured by flow cytometry on a PBMC aliquot from every donor. This sample was included in a study of blood T cells in healthy people across ages (dated by TCRdb to the mid-2010s). With regard to the full study: Template switching captured roughly one uniquely barcoded TCR beta cDNA molecule per two T cells in model experiments. Using deep sequencing normalized with unique cDNA molecular identifiers, the study measured how TCR beta repertoire diversity changes with age. The donors were split into four age groups: young (average roughly 15 years), middle-aged (39), aged (around 67) and long-lived (over 80). Using the same blood draw, the study looked at two additional independent replicas of 1 million unique cDNA reads for two donors, one aged 18 to 30 and the other aged 80 or older. The paper as a whole reports these results and caveats: Since profiling was done on bulk unsorted PBMCs, naive and antigen-experienced compartments could not be conclusively compared. Estimates of total diversity based on one million sequenced T cells were considered lower bounds and underestimates. As age increased, observed TCR beta diversity per million T cells dropped in a roughly linear way, and a significant reduction was already evident by age 40. A strong correlation was found between observed TCR beta diversity and the percentage of naive T cells measured by flow cytometry. The long-lived group showed more naive CD4+ T cells, fewer expanded clones and increased TCR diversity than the aged group, suggesting age selection. Donor CMV infection status was unknown, potentially confounding age-related changes in expanded clonotypes.

Inclusive of the bounding cysteine and phenylalanine, the CDR3 is 16 residues long. The kept DNA is CDR3 alone, 48 bases in frame from the first base. Germline trimming amounts to 2 bases on V and 8 bases on J, with 5 as the count of junction bases outside the gene matches. CDR1 and CDR2 (MNHEY, SMNVEV) derive from the germline V gene (reference sequence). In addition, the sample was reused for a study of T cells of mothers and their children. The second study, in turn, reports: The donors were nine systemically healthy Caucasian individuals, made up of three mothers and their six children. cDNA synthesis consumed the entire amount of extracted RNA, loaded at about 1.5 ug RNA in each 15 ul reaction. Sample barcodes and 2-4 random nucleotides were added via the M1S primer in the second PCR. More than 9 million TCR beta CDR3 reads were obtained from each mother, and some 3.2 million reads were obtained from each child. Thymic selection similarly shapes TCR recombination output in related and unrelated pairs, with minor effect from inherited differences. Normalized repertoire overlap was always slightly but never significantly higher in related than unrelated mother-child pairs. With a sensitivity of around 97 clones per million clonotypes, no persistent microchimeric T cell clones were detected. To look for features that set related mother-child pairs apart from unrelated individuals, the researchers ran deep NGS to compare the TCR beta repertoires of mothers and children. Mothers averaged around 43 +/- 4 years of age and children averaged about 12 +/- 4 years. Libraries were sequenced on Illumina HiSeq 2000 with 100+100 nt paired-end reads after adapter ligation with NEBNext reagents. To prevent cross-contamination, the mother and child libraries were prepared one month apart and sequenced in separate runs. Each donor had between roughly 500,000 and 2,200,000 distinct TCR beta clonotypes identified. Naive TCR beta clonotypes were estimated from low-frequency clonotypes matched to each donor's FACS-determined naive share, without sorting.

The chain links TRBV27 with TRBJ2-1; 14 bases in the middle match TRBD2. Sequencing was carried out using blood. This clonotype originated in a girl aged 2 to 10 in good health. The CDR3 reads as follows: CASSLLGTSGSDEQFF. The sequenced DNA: TGTGCCAGCAGTTTACTCGGGACTAGCGGGAGTGATGAGCAGTTCTTC.